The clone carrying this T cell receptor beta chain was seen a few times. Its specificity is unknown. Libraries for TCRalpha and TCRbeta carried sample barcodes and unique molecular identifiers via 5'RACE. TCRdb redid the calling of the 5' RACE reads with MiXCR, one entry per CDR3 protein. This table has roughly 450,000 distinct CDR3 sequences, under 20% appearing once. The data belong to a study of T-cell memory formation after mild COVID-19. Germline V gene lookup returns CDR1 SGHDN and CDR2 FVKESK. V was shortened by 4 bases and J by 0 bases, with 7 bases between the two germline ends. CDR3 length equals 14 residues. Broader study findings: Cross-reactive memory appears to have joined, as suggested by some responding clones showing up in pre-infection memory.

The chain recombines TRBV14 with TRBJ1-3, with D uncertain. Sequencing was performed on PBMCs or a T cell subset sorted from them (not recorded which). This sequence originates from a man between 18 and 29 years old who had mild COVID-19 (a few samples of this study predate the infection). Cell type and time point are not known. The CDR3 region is CASSPTFSGNTIYF. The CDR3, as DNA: TGTGCCAGCAGCCCAACCTTCTCTGGAAACACCATATATTTT.